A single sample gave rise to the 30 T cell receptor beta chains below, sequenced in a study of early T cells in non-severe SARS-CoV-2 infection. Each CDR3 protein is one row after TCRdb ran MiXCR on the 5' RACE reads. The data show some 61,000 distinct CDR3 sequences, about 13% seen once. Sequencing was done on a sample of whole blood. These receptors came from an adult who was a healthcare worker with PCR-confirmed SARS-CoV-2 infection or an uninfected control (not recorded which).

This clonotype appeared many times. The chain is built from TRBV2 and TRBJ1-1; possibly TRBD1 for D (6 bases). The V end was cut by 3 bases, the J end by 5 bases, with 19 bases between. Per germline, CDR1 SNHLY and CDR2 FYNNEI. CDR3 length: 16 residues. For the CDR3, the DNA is TGTGCCAGCAGTGACCTGCCGGGGAGAGGGGGAACTGAAGCTTTCTTT. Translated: CASSDLPGRGGTEAFF.

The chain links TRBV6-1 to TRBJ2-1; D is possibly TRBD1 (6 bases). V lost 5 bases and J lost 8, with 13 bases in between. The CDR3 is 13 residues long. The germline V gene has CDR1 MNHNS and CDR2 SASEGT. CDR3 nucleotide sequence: TGTGCCAGCAGTCCCCGACAGGTTGATGAGCAGTTCTTC. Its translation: CASSPRQVDEQFF.

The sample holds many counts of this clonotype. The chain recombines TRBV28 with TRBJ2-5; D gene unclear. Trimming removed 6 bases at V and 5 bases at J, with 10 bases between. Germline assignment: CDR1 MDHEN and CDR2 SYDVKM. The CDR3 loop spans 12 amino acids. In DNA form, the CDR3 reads TGTGCCAGCAGCCACGAGAGGGAGACCCAGTACTTC. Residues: CASSHERETQYF.

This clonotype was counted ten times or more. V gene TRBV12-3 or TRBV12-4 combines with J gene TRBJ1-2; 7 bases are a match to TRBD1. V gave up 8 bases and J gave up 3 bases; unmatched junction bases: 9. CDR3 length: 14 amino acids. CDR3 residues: CASGPTGRYYGYTF. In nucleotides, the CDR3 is TGTGCCAGCGGCCCGACAGGGCGTTACTATGGCTACACCTTC.

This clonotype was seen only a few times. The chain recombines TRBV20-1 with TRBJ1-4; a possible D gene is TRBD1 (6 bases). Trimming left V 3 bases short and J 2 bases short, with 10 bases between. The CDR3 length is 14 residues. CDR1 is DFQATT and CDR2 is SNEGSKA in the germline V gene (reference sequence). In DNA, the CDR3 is TGCAGTGCTAGGCAGGGGAAGACTAATGAAAAACTGTTTTTT. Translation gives CSARQGKTNEKLFF.

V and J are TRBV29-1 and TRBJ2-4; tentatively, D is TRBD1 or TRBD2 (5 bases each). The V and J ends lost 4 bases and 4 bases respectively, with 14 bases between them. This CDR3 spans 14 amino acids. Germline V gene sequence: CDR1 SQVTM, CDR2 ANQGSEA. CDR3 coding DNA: TGCAGCGTTGGGGGACCAGGGTCAAAAAACATTCAGTACTTC. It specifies CSVGGPGSKNIQYF.

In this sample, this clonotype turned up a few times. The CDR3 spells CASSIRTGRNEKLFF. Here the CDR3 DNA reads TGTGCCAGCAGCATCAGGACAGGGCGGAATGAAAAACTGTTTTTT. The chain employs TRBV13 and TRBJ1-4; 8 nucleotides align to TRBD1. V lost 5 bases, J lost 5 bases, and 7 bases stayed unmatched. CDR3 size: 15 residues. Germline V gene data show CDR1 as PRHDT and CDR2 as FYEKMQ (reference sequence).

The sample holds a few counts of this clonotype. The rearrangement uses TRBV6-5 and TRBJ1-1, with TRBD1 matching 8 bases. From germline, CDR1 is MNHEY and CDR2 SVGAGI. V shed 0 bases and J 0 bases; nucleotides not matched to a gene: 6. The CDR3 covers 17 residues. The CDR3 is CASSYSSQGAVNTEAFF. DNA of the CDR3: TGTGCCAGCAGTTACTCTTCCCAGGGGGCCGTGAACACTGAAGCTTTCTTT.

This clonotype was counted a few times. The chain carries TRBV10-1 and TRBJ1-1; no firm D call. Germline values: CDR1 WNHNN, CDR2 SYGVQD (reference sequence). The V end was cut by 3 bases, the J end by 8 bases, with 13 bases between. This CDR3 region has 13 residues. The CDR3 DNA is TGCGCCAGCAGTGATGGACCACTGCGGGAAGCTTTCTTT. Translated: CASSDGPLREAFF.

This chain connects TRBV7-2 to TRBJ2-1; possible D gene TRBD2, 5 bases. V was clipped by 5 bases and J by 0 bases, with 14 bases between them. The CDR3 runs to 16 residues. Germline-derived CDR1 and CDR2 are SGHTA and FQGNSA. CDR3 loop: CASSRRGLSSYNEQFF. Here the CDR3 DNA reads TGTGCCAGCAGCCGCAGAGGGCTCAGCTCCTACAATGAGCAGTTCTTC. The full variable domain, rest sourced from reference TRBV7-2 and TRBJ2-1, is GAGVSQSPSNKVTEKGKDVELRCDPISGHTALYWYRQSLGQGLEFLIYFQGNSAPDKSGLPSDRFSAERTGGSVSTLTIQRTQQEDSAVYLCASSRRGLSSYNEQFFGPGTRLTVL.

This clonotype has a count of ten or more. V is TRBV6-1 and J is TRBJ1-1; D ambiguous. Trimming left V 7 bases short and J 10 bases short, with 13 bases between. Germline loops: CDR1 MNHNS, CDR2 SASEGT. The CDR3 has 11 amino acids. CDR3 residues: CASTRKTVAFF. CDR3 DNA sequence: TGTGCCAGCACCCGGAAGACGGTAGCTTTCTTT.

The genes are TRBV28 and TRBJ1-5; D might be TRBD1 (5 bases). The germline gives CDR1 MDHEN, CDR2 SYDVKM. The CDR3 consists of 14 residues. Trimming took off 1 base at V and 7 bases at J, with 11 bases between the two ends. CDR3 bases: TGTGCCAGCAGTTTATTAGGGGACGGACAGCCCCAGCATTTT. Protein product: CASSLLGDGQPQHF. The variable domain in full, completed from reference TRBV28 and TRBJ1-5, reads DVKVTQSSRYLVKRTGEKVFLECVQDMDHENMFWYRQDPGLGLRLIYFSYDVKMKEKGDIPEGYSVSREKKERFSLILESASTNQTSMYLCASSLLGDGQPQHFGDGTRLSIL.

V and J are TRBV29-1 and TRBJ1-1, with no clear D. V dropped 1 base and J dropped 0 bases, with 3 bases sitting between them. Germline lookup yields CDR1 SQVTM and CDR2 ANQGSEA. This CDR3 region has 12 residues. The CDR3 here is CSVEVMNTEAFF. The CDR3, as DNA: TGCAGCGTTGAAGTAATGAACACTGAAGCTTTCTTT.

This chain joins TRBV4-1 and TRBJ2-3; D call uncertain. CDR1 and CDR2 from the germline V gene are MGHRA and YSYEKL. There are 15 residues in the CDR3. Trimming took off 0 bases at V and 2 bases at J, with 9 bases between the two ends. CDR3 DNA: TGCGCCAGCAGCCAAGATCTTGTATCCACAGATACGCAGTATTTT. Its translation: CASSQDLVSTDTQYF.

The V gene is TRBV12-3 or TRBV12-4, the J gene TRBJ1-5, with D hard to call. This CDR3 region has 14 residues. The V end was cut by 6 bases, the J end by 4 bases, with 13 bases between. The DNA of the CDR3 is TGTGCCAGCAGCCCTAGGGCAGAAAATCAGCCCCAGCATTTT. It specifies CASSPRAENQPQHF.

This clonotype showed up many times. The CDR3, as DNA: TGTGCCAGCAGCGGACGGACTAGGAACACCGGGGAGCTGTTTTTT. Translating gives CASSGRTRNTGELFF. The chain recombines TRBV11-2 with TRBJ2-2, with 7 bases that match TRBD2. The germline V gene has CDR1 SGHAT and CDR2 FQNNGV. The CDR3 loop spans 15 amino acids. V lost 5 bases to trimming and J lost 1 base; unmatched junction nucleotides: 4. Full variable domain (outside the CDR3, taken from reference TRBV11-2 and TRBJ2-2): EAGVAQSPRYKIIEKRQSVAFWCNPISGHATLYWYQQILGQGPKLLIQFQNNGVVDDSQLPKDRFSAERLKGVDSTLKIQPAKLEDSAVYLCASSGRTRNTGELFFGEGSRLTVL.

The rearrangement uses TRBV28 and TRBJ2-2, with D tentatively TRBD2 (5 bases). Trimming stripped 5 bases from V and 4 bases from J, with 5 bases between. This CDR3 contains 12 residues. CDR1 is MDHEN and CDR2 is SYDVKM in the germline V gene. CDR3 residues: CASSLATGELFF. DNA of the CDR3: TGTGCCAGCAGTCTAGCCACCGGGGAGCTGTTTTTT.

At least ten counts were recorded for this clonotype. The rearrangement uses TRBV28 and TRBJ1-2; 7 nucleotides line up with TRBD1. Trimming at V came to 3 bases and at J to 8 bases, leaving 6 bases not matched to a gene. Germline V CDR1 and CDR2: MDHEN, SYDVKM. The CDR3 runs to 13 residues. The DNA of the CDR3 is TGTGCCAGCAGTTTCGACAGGGATGACGGCTACACCTTC. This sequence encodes CASSFDRDDGYTF.

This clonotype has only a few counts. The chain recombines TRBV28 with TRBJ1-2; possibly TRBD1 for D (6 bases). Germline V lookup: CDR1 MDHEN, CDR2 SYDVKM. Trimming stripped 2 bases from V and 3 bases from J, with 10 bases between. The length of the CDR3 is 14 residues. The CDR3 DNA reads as TGTGCCAGCAGTTTAGGGGGGGCTCACTATGGCTACACCTTC. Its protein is CASSLGGAHYGYTF.

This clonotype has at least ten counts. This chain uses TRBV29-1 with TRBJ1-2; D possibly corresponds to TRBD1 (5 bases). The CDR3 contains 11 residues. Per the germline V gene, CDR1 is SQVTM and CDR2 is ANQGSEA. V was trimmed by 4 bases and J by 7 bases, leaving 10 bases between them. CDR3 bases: TGCAGCGTTGGACCAAGGGGTGGCTACACCTTC. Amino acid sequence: CSVGPRGGYTF.

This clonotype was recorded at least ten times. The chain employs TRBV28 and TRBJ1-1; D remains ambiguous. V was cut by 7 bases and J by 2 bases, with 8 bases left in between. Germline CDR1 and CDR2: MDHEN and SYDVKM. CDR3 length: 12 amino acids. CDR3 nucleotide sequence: TGTGCCAGCAACACGGTAAACACTGAAGCTTTCTTT. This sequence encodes CASNTVNTEAFF.

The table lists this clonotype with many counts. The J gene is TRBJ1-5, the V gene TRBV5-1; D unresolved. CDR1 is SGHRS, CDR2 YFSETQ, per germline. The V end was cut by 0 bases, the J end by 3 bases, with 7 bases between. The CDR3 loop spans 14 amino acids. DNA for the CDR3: TGCGCCAGCAGCTTGGATTCCTACAATCAGCCCCAGCATTTT. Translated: CASSLDSYNQPQHF.

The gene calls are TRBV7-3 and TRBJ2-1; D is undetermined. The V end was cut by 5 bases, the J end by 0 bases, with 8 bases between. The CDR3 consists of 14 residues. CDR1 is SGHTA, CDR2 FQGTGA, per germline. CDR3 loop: CASSLQDSYNEQFF. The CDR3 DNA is TGTGCCAGCAGCCTCCAGGACTCCTACAATGAGCAGTTCTTC.

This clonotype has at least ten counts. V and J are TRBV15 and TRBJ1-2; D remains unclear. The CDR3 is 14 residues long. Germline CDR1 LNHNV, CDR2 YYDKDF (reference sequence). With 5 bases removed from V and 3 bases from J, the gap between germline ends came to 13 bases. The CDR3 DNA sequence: TGTGCCACCAGCTCAGCTAACCCTTACTATGGCTACACCTTC. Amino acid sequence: CATSSANPYYGYTF.

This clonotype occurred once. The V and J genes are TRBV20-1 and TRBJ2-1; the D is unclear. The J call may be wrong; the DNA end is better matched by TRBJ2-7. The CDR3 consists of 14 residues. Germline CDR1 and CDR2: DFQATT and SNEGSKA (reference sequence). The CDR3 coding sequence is TGCAGTGCTAGGTGGTGGCGATCATACAATGAGCAGTACTTC. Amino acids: CSARWWRSYNEQYF.

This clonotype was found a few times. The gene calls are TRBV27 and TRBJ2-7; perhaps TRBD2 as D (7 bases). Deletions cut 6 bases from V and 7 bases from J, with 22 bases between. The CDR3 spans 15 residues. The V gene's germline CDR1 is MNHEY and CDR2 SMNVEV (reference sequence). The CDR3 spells CASRTAGALKKEQYF. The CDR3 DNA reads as TGTGCCAGCAGAACGGCGGGGGCTCTCAAGAAAGAGCAGTACTTC.

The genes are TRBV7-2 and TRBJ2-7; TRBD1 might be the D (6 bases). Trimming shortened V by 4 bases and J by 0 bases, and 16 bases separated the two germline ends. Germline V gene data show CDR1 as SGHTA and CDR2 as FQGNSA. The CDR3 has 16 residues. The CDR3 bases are TGTGCCAGCAGCTCCGCGGCCAGGGGAAGCTCCTACGAGCAGTACTTC. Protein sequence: CASSSAARGSSYEQYF.

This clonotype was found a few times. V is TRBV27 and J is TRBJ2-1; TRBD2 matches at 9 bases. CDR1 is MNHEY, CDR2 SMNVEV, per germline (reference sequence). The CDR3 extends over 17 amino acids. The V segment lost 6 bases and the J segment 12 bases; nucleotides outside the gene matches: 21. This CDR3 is CASRGGLAGRADSRQFF. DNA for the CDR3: TGTGCCAGCAGGGGTGGCCTAGCGGGGAGGGCCGACTCCCGGCAGTTCTTC.

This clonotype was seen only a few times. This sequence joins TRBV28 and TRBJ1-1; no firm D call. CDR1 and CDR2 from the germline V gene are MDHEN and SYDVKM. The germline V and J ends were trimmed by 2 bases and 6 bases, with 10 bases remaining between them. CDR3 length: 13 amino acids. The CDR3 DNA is TGTGCCAGCAGTTTACTTTCCGGCCCTGAAGCTTTCTTT. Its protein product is CASSLLSGPEAFF.

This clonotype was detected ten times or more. This CDR3 reads CASSFSLAGGNEQFF. In DNA, the CDR3 is TGTGCCAGCAGCTTCTCACTAGCGGGAGGAAATGAGCAGTTCTTC. The J gene is TRBJ2-1, the V gene TRBV5-6; 12 bases agree with TRBD2. Germline assignment: CDR1 SGHDT and CDR2 YYEEEE. The CDR3 spans 15 residues. V shed 2 bases, J shed 7 bases, and the junction held 4 bases outside the gene matches.